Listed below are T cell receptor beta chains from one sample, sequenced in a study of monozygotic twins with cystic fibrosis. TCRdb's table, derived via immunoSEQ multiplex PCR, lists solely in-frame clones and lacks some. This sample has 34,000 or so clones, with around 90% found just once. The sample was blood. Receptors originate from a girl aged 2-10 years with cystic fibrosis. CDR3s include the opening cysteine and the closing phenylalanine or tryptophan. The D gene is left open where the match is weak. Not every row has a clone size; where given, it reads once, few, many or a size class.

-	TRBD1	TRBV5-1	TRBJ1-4	TGCGCCAGCAGCTCCTCCGGGACAGTCGGAAATGAAAAACTGTTTTTT	CASSSSGTVGNEKLFF
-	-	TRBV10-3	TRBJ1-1	TGTGCCATCAGTGAGTCTAAAGGGAAGCCCGGGAACACTGAAGCTTTCTTT	CAISESKGKPGNTEAFF
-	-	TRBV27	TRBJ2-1	TGTGCCAGCAGTCTAAGGGAAGTGGGTGAGCAGTTCTTC	CASSLREVGEQFF
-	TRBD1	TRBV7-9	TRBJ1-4	TGTGCCAGCAGCATACAGGGGGCCCAGGAAAAACTGTTTTTT	CASSIQGAQEKLFF
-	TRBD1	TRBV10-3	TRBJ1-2	TGTGCCATCAGTGAGACAGGACAGGGGGGATACTATGGCTACACCTTC	CAISETGQGGYYGYTF
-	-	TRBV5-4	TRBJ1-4	TGTGCCAGCAGCTCCCGCCGGCCCGACTCTAATGAAAAACTGTTTTTT	CASSSRRPDSNEKLFF
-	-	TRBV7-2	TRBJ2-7	TGTGCCAGCAGCCCTAGTGGGGACGAGCAGTACTTC	CASSPSGDEQYF
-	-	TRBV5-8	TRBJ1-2	TGTGCCAGCAGCCAAAACAACTATGGCTACACCTTC	CASSQNNYGYTF
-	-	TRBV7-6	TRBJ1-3	TGTGCCAGCAGGGATGGAAACACCATATATTTT	CASRDGNTIYF
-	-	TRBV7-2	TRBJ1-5	TGTGCCTCCCGTTGGGGGATCGATCAGCCCCAGCATTTT	CASRWGIDQPQHF
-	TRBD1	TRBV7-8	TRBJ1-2	TGTGCCAGCAGCTTAGGCTTAGGGACAGGGGTCTCGTATGGCTACACCTTC	CASSLGLGTGVSYGYTF
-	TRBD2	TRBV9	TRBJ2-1	TGTGCCAGCAGCGTAGACCCGGGGGGAATGTACAATGAGCAGTTCTTC	CASSVDPGGMYNEQFF
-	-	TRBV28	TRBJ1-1	TGTGCCAGCCTGTTTGCGGGGGGGTACACTGAAGCTTTCTTT	CASLFAGGYTEAFF
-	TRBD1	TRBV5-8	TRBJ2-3	TGTGCCAGCAGGCTACAGGGGAATACGCAGTATTTT	CASRLQGNTQYF
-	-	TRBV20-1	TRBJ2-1	TGCAGTGCTAACGGACTTAAGGAGCAGTTCTTC	CSANGLKEQFF
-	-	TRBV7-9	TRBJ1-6	TGTGCCAGTTTACCAGTTGGGGAGGGAAGTTCACCCCTCCACTTT	CASLPVGEGSSPLHF
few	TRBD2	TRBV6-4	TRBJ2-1	TGTGCCAGCAGAAATAGCGGGAGTACAGATGAGCAGTTCTTC	CASRNSGSTDEQFF
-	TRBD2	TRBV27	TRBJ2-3	TGTGCCAGCAGTACCCGACTAGCGGGAGTCACAGATACGCAGTATTTT	CASSTRLAGVTDTQYF
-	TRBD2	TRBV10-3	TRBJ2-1	TGTGCCATCAGTTGGACTAGCGGGAAAGACAATGAGCAGTTCTTC	CAISWTSGKDNEQFF
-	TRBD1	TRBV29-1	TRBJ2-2	TGCAGCGTCCTGTACAGGGGCTACAACACCGGGGAGCTGTTTTTT	CSVLYRGYNTGELFF
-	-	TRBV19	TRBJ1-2	TGTGCCAGTAGTACGGGGGGGCGATCAGGGTTCGTCTATGGCTACACCTTC	CASSTGGRSGFVYGYTF
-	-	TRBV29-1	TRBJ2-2	TGCAGCGTTCTTAAGGGGAAGAACACCGGGGAGCTGTTTTTT	CSVLKGKNTGELFF
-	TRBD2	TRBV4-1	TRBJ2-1	TGCGCCAGCAGCCAACAGCGGGGGGGCCCCTACAATGAGCAGTTCTTC	CASSQQRGGPYNEQFF
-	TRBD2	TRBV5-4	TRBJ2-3	TGTGCCAGCAGCTCGACCCTGAATAGCGGGGGCACAGATACGCAGTATTTT	CASSSTLNSGGTDTQYF
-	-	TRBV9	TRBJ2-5	TGTGCCAGCAGCGTATCTGGACAGAAACAAGAGACCCAGTACTTC	CASSVSGQKQETQYF
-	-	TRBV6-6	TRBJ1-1	TGTGCCAGCATACCCGCCTGGAACACTGAAGCTTTCTTT	CASIPAWNTEAFF
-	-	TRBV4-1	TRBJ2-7	TGCGCCAGCAGCCAATTGAAGGACAGTCTGGCCTCCTACGAGCAGTACTTC	CASSQLKDSLASYEQYF
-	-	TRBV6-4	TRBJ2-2	TGTGCCAGCTCCTCAGGGGATCACACCGGGGAGCTGTTTTTT	CASSSGDHTGELFF
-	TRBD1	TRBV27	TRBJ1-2	TGTGCCAGCAGTCCCGGCACAGGGGTAGGAGGCTACACCTTC	CASSPGTGVGGYTF
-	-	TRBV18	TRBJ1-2	TGTGCCAGCTCACCACCGGCCCAAAGGGGTGGCTACACCTTC	CASSPPAQRGGYTF
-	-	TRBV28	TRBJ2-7	TGTGCCAGCAGACACCCCCGGAGCTCCTACGAGCAGTACTTC	CASRHPRSSYEQYF
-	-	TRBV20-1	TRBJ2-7	TGCAGTGCTCTACCATACGAGCAGTACTTC	CSALPYEQYF
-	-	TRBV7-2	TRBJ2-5	TGTGCCAGCAGCGGGGGACTTCAAGAGACCCAGTACTTC	CASSGGLQETQYF
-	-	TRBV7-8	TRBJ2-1	TGTGCCAGCAGCTTCGGCGAGACGGCCTACAATGAGCAGTTCTTC	CASSFGETAYNEQFF
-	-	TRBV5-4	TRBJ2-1	TGTGCCAGCAGCTACGTTGGGACCTACAATGAGCAGTTCTTC	CASSYVGTYNEQFF
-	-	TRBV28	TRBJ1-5	TGTGCCAGCAGGATTAGCAATCAGCCCCAGCATTTT	CASRISNQPQHF
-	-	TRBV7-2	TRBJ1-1	TGTGCCAGCAGCTTAGAGTTACAGGCTGGGGAAGCTTTCTTT	CASSLELQAGEAFF
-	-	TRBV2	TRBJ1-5	TGTGCCAGCAGTGAAGGGACAGTTAGCAATCAGCCCCAGCATTTT	CASSEGTVSNQPQHF
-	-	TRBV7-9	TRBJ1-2	TGTGCCAGCAGCTTATTTCAAGGGGCACTCTATGGCTACACCTTC	CASSLFQGALYGYTF
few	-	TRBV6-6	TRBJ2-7	TGTGCCAGTGCGGGACAGCCCTACGAGCAGTACTTC	CASAGQPYEQYF